The rows below give T cell receptor beta chains drawn from one sample of a study of a mutant IDH1 vaccine in newly diagnosed glioma. Repertoires were generated with immunoSEQ multiplex PCR, while TCRdb's copy carries only in-frame clones and drops some. The data hold around 17,000 clones, with around 95% observed a single time. The specimen comprised peripheral blood mononuclear cells (PBMCs), sampled from a glioma patient treated with radiotherapy, temozolomide or both. These receptors all come from a young woman with glioma. Some clones in this sample may be carry-over from other donors' samples. Both conserved end residues are part of each CDR3. D genes are given only for firm matches. Clone sizes are given selectively: once, few, many, or a class where the clone is expanded.

D	size	V	J	CDR3	DNA
.	.	TRBV5-4	TRBJ2-5	CASSLGSLQETQYF	TGTGCCAGCAGCTTGGGCTCTCTGCAAGAGACCCAGTACTTC
.	.	TRBV7-9	TRBJ1-1	CASSLEGLMNTEAFF	TGTGCCAGCAGCTTAGAGGGGTTAATGAACACTGAAGCTTTCTTT
.	.	TRBV18	TRBJ1-1	CASSPQSASGGTEAFF	TGTGCCAGCTCACCTCAATCGGCGTCCGGCGGGACTGAAGCTTTCTTT
.	.	TRBV19	TRBJ2-7	CASSTKQGGEQYF	TGTGCCAGTAGTACGAAACAGGGAGGCGAGCAGTACTTC
.	.	TRBV5-5	TRBJ2-7	CASSLGSPIYEQYF	TGTGCCAGCAGCTTGGGTAGTCCTATCTACGAGCAGTACTTC
.	once	TRBV6-1	TRBJ1-5	CASSDPGVGGQPQHF	TGTGCCAGCAGTGATCCAGGTGTCGGCGGGCAGCCCCAGCATTTT
TRBD1	few	TRBV2	TRBJ1-4	CASILGTGEKLFF	TGTGCCAGCATCCTAGGGACAGGGGAAAAACTGTTTTTT
.	.	TRBV7-2	TRBJ2-3	CASSLRGRSTDTQYF	TGTGCCAGCAGCTTAAGAGGCAGGAGCACAGATACGCAGTATTTT
.	.	TRBV6-1	TRBJ2-6	CASGTGQPGANVLTF	TGTGCCAGCGGCACAGGGCAGCCTGGGGCCAACGTCCTGACTTTC
.	.	TRBV6-1	TRBJ2-7	CASSEGRADTYEQYF	TGTGCCAGCAGTGAAGGACGGGCGGATACCTACGAGCAGTACTTC
.	.	TRBV29-1	TRBJ1-1	CSVVLSDVSAFF	TGCAGCGTTGTTTTGTCGGATGTCTCAGCTTTCTTT
.	.	TRBV4-1	TRBJ2-1	CASSQTGSYNEQFF	TGCGCCAGCAGCCAGACGGGCTCCTACAATGAGCAGTTCTTC
.	.	TRBV7-7	TRBJ2-3	CALGQSTDTQYF	TGTGCTTTGGGACAAAGCACAGATACGCAGTATTTT
.	.	TRBV28	TRBJ2-5	CASSLIQGRETQYF	TGTGCCAGCAGTTTAATCCAGGGAAGAGAGACCCAGTACTTC
TRBD1	few	TRBV19	TRBJ2-2	CASRGPSANTGELFF	TGTGCCAGCAGGGGGCCCTCCGCGAACACCGGGGAGCTGTTTTTT
.	.	TRBV9	TRBJ2-1	CASSVGRGPFYNEQFF	TGTGCCAGCAGCGTAGGGAGAGGGCCTTTCTACAATGAGCAGTTCTTC
TRBD1	.	TRBV4-2	TRBJ1-1	CASSQVGDSPEGAFF	TGTGCCAGCAGCCAAGTGGGGGACAGCCCGGAAGGAGCTTTCTTT
.	.	TRBV5-4	TRBJ1-2	CASSLEGGYGYTF	TGTGCCAGCAGCTTGGAAGGGGGCTATGGCTACACCTTC
TRBD1	.	TRBV19	TRBJ2-7	CASSEQGQGPYEQYF	TGTGCCAGTAGTGAACAGGGACAGGGCCCCTACGAGCAGTACTTC
.	.	TRBV19	TRBJ1-5	CASSIRDSNQPQHF	TGTGCCAGTAGTATCCGGGACAGCAATCAGCCCCAGCATTTT
TRBD1	.	TRBV23-1	TRBJ1-6	CASRDRVLPLHF	TGCGCCAGCAGAGACAGGGTCCTGCCCCTCCACTTT
.	.	TRBV25-1	TRBJ2-2	CASSESLSTNTGELFF	TGTGCCAGCAGTGAATCTCTCAGCACGAACACCGGGGAGCTGTTTTTT
TRBD2	.	TRBV4-3	TRBJ2-5	CASSQEGLGGETQYF	TGCGCCAGCAGCCAAGAGGGGCTGGGAGGGGAGACCCAGTACTTC
.	.	TRBV27	TRBJ1-5	CASSPEGGLSNQPQHF	TGTGCCAGCAGCCCGGAGGGCGGGCTGAGCAATCAGCCCCAGCATTTT
.	.	TRBV27	TRBJ2-3	CASSFWGGGGTDTQYF	TGTGCCAGCAGTTTCTGGGGAGGGGGGGGAACAGATACGCAGTATTTT
TRBD2	once	TRBV5-4	TRBJ2-3	CASPSSLAGGRDTQYF	TGTGCCAGCCCCTCCTCATTAGCGGGAGGGAGGGATACGCAGTATTTT
.	.	TRBV6-4	TRBJ1-1	CASSDRAQGQAFF	TGTGCCAGCAGTGACAGGGCCCAAGGACAAGCTTTCTTT
.	.	TRBV5-1	TRBJ1-2	CASSLEQGRDGYTF	TGCGCCAGCAGCTTGGAGCAGGGGAGAGATGGCTACACCTTC
.	.	TRBV27	TRBJ1-2	CASSLSVLYGYTF	TGTGCCAGCAGTTTATCGGTACTATATGGCTACACCTTC
TRBD1	few	TRBV6-5	TRBJ2-2	CASNVGQGWTGELFF	TGTGCCAGCAACGTAGGACAGGGATGGACCGGGGAGCTGTTTTTT
.	.	TRBV13	TRBJ1-2	CASSLDRRVDYGYTF	TGTGCCAGCAGCTTAGACAGGAGGGTCGACTATGGCTACACCTTC
TRBD1	.	TRBV7-2	TRBJ2-3	CASSFGGGQGATDTQYF	TGTGCCAGCAGCTTCGGGGGCGGGCAGGGGGCCACAGATACGCAGTATTTT
.	once	TRBV19	TRBJ2-7	CASSGGGYEQYF	TGTGCCAGTAGTGGAGGGGGCTACGAGCAGTACTTC
TRBD1	.	TRBV18	TRBJ2-2	CASSPPNRGRANTGELFF	TGTGCCAGCTCACCACCTAACAGGGGGCGGGCGAACACCGGGGAGCTGTTTTTT
TRBD1	.	TRBV5-1	TRBJ1-5	CASSPRTGEGQPQHF	TGCGCCAGCAGCCCTCGGACAGGGGAGGGTCAGCCCCAGCATTTT
.	.	TRBV5-4	TRBJ1-4	CASSLDASNEKLFF	TGTGCCAGCAGCTTGGATGCGAGTAATGAAAAACTGTTTTTT
.	.	TRBV4-3	TRBJ1-1	CASSQDRGRTEAFF	TGCGCCAGCAGCCAAGATCGCGGCAGAACTGAAGCTTTCTTT
TRBD1	.	TRBV11-1	TRBJ1-2	CASSRTGNYGYTF	TGTGCCAGCAGCCGGACAGGGAACTATGGCTACACCTTC
TRBD1	.	TRBV5-1	TRBJ2-7	CASSWTGGYEQYF	TGCGCCAGCAGCTGGACAGGGGGCTACGAGCAGTACTTC
TRBD1	once	TRBV19	TRBJ2-5	CATTNPGTGGLETQYF	TGTGCCACCACAAACCCAGGCACAGGGGGCCTAGAGACCCAGTACTTC
TRBD1	once	TRBV11-2	TRBJ1-1	CASSWSTGSSTEAFF	TGTGCCAGCAGCTGGTCGACAGGGTCGAGCACTGAAGCTTTCTTT
.	.	TRBV7-9	TRBJ2-6	CALTGDSGANVLTF	TGTGCTTTGACAGGTGACTCTGGGGCCAACGTCCTGACTTTC
.	.	TRBV5-1	TRBJ1-6	CASREGSFSYNSPLHF	TGCGCCAGCAGAGAGGGGTCCTTCTCCTATAATTCACCCCTCCACTTT
.	.	TRBV6-5	TRBJ1-1	CASTDGVEAFF	TGTGCCAGCACCGACGGGGTCGAAGCTTTCTTT
TRBD2	.	TRBV9	TRBJ2-3	CASSGWTSGSTDTQYF	TGTGCCAGCAGCGGATGGACTAGCGGGAGTACAGATACGCAGTATTTT
.	.	TRBV21-1	TRBJ2-1	CASSSHQRRVSYNEQFF	TGTGCCAGCAGCAGCCACCAACGGAGGGTTTCCTACAATGAGCAGTTCTTC
.	.	TRBV11-2	TRBJ1-5	CASSLQGYNQPQHF	TGTGCCAGCAGCCTACAGGGCTACAATCAGCCCCAGCATTTT
.	.	TRBV29-1	TRBJ2-7	CSARPQGNGYEQYF	TGCAGCGCCCGACCCCAGGGAAACGGGTACGAGCAGTACTTC
TRBD1	.	TRBV6-6	TRBJ2-1	CASSHRDRGFGEQFF	TGTGCCAGCAGTCACCGGGACAGGGGGTTTGGTGAGCAGTTCTTC
.	.	TRBV6-6	TRBJ2-7	CASSLTYEQYF	TGTGCCAGCAGTCTTACCTACGAGCAGTACTTC
TRBD1	.	TRBV11-3	TRBJ2-7	CASSLGTGSYEQYF	TGTGCCAGCAGCTTAGGGACAGGGTCGTACGAGCAGTACTTC
.	.	TRBV29-1	TRBJ1-2	CSVRGQNYGYTF	TGCAGCGTTCGGGGGCAAAACTATGGCTACACCTTC
.	.	TRBV6-1	TRBJ2-7	CASRKYGYEQYF	TGTGCCAGCAGGAAGTACGGCTACGAGCAGTACTTC
.	.	TRBV20-1	TRBJ1-2	CSAPRSAGYTF	TGCAGTGCTCCCCGATCGGCCGGCTACACCTTC
.	.	TRBV10-3	TRBJ1-2	CAITTSGAQMDGYTF	TGTGCCATCACCACCTCAGGGGCTCAGATGGACGGCTACACCTTC
.	.	TRBV4-3	TRBJ1-4	CASSQGTREKLFF	TGCGCCAGCAGCCAAGGTACGAGGGAAAAACTGTTTTTT
.	.	TRBV29-1	TRBJ1-3	CSVVSAGNTIYF	TGCAGCGTTGTGTCCGCTGGAAACACCATATATTTT
TRBD2	.	TRBV15	TRBJ2-2	CATSKRGGTGELFF	TGTGCCACCAGCAAGCGGGGGGGCACCGGGGAGCTGTTTTTT
.	.	TRBV6-1	TRBJ1-5	CASSELGGSNQPQHF	TGTGCCAGCAGTGAATTGGGGGGTAGCAATCAGCCCCAGCATTTT